This TCR beta chain stems from a study of blood T cell repertoires in COVID-19. At the level of the study: Researchers got acute and convalescent COVID-19 samples from the United States, Italy and Spain. Sample material is recorded as cDNA or gDNA derived from T cells, B-cell-depleted T cells, or PBMCs.

Original data processing: Researchers report that nucleated cell counts were estimated from reference gene primer amplification. TCRdb keeps only in-frame clones here, not all; method: immunoSEQ multiplex PCR. That table gives V, J and clone size, and the DNA gave D and trimming. Among nearly 70,000 clones, roughly 80% were seen once, and the ten largest hold around 9.6%. Trimming removed 4 bases from V and 4 bases from J, with 13 bases in between. Germline values: CDR1 MNHEY, CDR2 SVGEGT. The CDR3 sequence is 14 residues long. Input material: peripheral blood. The V call is TRBV6-2 or TRBV6-3, the J call TRBJ1-2; tentative D call: TRBD1 (6 bases). This receptor was identified in a woman of 80 years or more with acute or convalescent COVID-19. CDR3 sequence: CASSLTTGPYGYTF. Written as DNA, the CDR3 is TGTGCCAGCAGTTTGACGACAGGACCCTATGGCTACACCTTC.